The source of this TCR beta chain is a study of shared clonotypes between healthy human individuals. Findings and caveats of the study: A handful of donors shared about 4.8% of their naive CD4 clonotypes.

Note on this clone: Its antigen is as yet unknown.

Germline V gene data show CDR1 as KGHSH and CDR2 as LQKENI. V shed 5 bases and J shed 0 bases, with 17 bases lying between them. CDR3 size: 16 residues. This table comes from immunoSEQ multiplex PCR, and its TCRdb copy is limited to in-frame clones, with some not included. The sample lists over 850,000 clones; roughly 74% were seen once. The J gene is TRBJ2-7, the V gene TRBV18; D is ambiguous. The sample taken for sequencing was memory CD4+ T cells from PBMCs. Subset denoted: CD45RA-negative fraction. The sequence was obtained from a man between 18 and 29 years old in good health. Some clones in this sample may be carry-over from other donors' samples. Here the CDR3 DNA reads TGTGCCAGCTCATTTCACCCCCCTAGAAGCTCCTACGAGCAGTACTTC. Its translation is CASSFHPPRSSYEQYF.